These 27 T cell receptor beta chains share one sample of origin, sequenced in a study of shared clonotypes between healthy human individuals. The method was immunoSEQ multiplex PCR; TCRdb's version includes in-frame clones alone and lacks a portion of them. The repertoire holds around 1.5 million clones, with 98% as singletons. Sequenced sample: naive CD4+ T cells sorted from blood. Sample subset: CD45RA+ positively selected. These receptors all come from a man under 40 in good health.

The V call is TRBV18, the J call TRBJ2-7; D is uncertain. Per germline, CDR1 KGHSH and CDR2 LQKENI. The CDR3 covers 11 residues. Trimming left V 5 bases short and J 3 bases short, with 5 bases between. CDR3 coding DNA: TGTGCCAGCTCAGACAACTACGAGCAGTACTTC. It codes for CASSDNYEQYF.

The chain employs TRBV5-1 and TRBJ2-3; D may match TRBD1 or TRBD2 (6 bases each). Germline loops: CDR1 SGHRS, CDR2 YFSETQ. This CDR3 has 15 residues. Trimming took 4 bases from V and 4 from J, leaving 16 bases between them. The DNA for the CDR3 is TGCGCCAGCAGCCGTCCCGGGGGCAGCCCAGATACGCAGTATTTT. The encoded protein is CASSRPGGSPDTQYF.

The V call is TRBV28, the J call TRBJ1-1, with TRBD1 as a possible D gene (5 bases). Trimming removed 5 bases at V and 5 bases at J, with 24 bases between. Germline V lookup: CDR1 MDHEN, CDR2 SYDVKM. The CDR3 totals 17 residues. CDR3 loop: CASSTHPPFQGRTEAFF. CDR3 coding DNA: TGTGCCAGCAGTACTCACCCCCCGTTTCAGGGAAGGACTGAAGCTTTCTTT.

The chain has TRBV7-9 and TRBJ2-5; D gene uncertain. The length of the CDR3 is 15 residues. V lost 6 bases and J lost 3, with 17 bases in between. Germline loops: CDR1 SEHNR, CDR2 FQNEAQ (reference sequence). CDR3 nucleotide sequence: TGTGCCAGCAGTCCGAAGAGGTTAGCAGAAGAGACCCAGTACTTC. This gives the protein CASSPKRLAEETQYF.

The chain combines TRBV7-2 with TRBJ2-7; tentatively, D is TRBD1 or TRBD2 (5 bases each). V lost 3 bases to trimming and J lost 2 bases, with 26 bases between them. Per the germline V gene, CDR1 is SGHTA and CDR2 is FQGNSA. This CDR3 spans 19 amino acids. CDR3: CASSFLRGPVGDATYEQYF. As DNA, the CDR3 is TGTGCCAGCAGCTTCTTACGGGGCCCCGTCGGGGACGCAACCTACGAGCAGTACTTC. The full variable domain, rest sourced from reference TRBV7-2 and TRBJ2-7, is GAGVSQSPSNKVTEKGKDVELRCDPISGHTALYWYRQSLGQGLEFLIYFQGNSAPDKSGLPSDRFSAERTGGSVSTLTIQRTQQEDSAVYLCASSFLRGPVGDATYEQYFGPGTRLTVT.

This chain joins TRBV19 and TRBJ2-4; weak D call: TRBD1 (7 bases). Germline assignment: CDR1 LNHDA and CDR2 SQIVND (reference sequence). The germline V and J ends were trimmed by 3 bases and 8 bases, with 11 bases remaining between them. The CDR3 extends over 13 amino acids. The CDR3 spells CASSIGRGDIQYF. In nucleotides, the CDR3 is TGTGCCAGTAGTATCGGCAGGGGGGACATTCAGTACTTC. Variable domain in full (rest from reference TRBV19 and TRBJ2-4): DGGITQSPKYLFRKEGQNVTLSCEQNLNHDAMYWYRQDPGQGLRLIYYSQIVNDFQKGDIAEGYSVSREKKESFPLTVTSAQKNPTAFYLCASSIGRGDIQYFGAGTRLSVL.

CDR3 loop: CASSLGAVGNQPQHF. CDR3 DNA: TGTGCCAGCAGCTTAGGGGCTGTGGGCAATCAGCCCCAGCATTTT. V gene TRBV7-8 combines with J gene TRBJ1-5, with D uncertain. Looked up from germline, CDR1 is SGHVS and CDR2 is FQNEAQ. The CDR3 is 15 amino acids. V was shortened by 1 base and J by 2 bases, with 9 bases between the two germline ends.

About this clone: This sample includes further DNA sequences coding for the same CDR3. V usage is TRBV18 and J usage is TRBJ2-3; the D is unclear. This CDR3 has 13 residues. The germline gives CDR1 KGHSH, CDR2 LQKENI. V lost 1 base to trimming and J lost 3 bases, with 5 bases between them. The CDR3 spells CASSPLNTDTQYF. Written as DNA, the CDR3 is TGTGCCAGCTCACCACTCAATACAGATACGCAGTATTTT.

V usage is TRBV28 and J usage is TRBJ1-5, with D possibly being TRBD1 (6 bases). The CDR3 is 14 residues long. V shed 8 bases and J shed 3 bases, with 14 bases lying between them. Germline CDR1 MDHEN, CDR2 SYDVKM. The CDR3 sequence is CASRLGQYNQPQHF. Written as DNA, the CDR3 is TGTGCCAGCCGACTCGGACAGTACAATCAGCCCCAGCATTTT.

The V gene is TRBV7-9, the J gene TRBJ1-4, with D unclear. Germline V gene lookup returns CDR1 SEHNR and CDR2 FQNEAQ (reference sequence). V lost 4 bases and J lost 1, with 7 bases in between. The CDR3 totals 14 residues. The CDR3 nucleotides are TGTGCCAGCAGCTCCTTGGGAACTAATGAAAAACTGTTTTTT. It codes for CASSSLGTNEKLFF. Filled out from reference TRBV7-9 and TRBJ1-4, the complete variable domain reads DTGVSQNPRHKITKRGQNVTFRCDPISEHNRLYWYRQTLGQGPEFLTYFQNEAQLEKSRLLSDRFSAERPKGSFSTLEIQRTEQGDSAMYLCASSSLGTNEKLFFGSGTQLSVL.

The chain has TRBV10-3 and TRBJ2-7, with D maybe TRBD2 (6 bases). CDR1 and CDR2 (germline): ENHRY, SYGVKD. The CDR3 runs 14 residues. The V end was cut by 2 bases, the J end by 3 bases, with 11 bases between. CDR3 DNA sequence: TGTGCCATCAGTGAGGCGGAGGGAAACTACGAGCAGTACTTC. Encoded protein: CAISEAEGNYEQYF.

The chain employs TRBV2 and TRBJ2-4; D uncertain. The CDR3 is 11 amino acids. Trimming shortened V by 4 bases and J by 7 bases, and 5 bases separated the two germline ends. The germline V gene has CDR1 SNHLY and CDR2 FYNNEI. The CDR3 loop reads CASSGSNIQYF. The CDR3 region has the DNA TGTGCCAGCAGTGGTTCGAACATTCAGTACTTC.

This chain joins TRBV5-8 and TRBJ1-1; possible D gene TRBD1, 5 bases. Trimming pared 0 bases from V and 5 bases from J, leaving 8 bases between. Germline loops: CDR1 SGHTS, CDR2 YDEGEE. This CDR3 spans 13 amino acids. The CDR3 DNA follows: TGTGCCAGCAGCTTGGACAGGCGGACTGAAGCTTTCTTT. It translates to CASSLDRRTEAFF. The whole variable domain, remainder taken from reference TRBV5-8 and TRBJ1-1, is EAGVTQSPTHLIKTRGQQATLRCSPISGHTSVYWYQQALGLGLQFLLWYDEGEERNRGNFPPRFSGRQFPNYSSELNVNALELEDSALYLCASSLDRRTEAFFGQGTRLTVV.

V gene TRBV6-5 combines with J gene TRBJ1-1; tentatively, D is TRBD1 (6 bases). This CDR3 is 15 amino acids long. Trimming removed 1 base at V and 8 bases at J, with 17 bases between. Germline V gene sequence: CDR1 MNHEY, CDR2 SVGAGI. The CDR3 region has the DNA TGTGCCAGCAGTTACTTCCCCACTTTGACAGGCGAAGCTTTCTTT. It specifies CASSYFPTLTGEAFF.

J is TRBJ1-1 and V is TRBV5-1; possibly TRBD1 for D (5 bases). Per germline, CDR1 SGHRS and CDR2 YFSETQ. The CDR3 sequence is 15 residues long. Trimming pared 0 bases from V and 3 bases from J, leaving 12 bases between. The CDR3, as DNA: TGCGCCAGCAGCTTGGTTCAGGGAGGGGACACTGAAGCTTTCTTT. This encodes CASSLVQGGDTEAFF.

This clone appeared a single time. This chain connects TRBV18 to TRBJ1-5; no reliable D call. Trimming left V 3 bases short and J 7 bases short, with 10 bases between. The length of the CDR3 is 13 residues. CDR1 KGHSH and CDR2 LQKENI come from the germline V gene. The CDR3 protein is CASSPTARQPQHF. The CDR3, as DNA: TGTGCCAGCTCACCCACGGCAAGGCAGCCCCAGCATTTT.

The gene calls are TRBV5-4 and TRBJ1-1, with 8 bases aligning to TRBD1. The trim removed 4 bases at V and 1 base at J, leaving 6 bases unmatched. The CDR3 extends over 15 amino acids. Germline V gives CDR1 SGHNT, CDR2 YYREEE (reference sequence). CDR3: CASSLTGGRNTEAFF. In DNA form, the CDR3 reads TGTGCCAGCAGCCTCACAGGGGGGAGGAACACTGAAGCTTTCTTT. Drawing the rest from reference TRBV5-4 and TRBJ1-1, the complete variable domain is ETGVTQSPTHLIKTRGQQVTLRCSSQSGHNTVSWYQQALGQGPQFIFQYYREEENGRGNFPPRFSGLQFPNYSSELNVNALELDDSALYLCASSLTGGRNTEAFFGQGTRLTVV.

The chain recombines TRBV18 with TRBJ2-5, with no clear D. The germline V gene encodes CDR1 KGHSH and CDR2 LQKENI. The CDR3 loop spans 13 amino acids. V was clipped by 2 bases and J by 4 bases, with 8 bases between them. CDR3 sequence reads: CASSPFVGETQYF. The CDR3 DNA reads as TGTGCCAGCTCACCATTTGTCGGAGAGACCCAGTACTTC.

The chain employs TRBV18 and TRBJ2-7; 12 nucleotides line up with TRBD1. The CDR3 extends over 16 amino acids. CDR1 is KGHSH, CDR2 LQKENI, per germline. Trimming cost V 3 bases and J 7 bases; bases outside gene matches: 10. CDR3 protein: CASSPKMGQGAGEQYF. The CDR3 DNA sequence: TGTGCCAGCTCACCTAAAATGGGACAGGGGGCTGGAGAGCAGTACTTC.

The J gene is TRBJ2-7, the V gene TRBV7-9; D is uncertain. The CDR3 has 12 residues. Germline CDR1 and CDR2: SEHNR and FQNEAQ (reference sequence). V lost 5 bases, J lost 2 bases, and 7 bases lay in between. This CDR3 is CASSPITYEQYF. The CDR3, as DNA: TGTGCCAGCAGCCCAATAACCTACGAGCAGTACTTC.

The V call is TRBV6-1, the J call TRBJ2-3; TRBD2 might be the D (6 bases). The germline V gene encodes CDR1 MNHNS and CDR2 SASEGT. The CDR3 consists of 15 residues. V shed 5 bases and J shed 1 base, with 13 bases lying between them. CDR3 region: CASSLSGARTDTQYF. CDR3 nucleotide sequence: TGTGCCAGCAGTCTTAGCGGAGCACGCACAGATACGCAGTATTTT.

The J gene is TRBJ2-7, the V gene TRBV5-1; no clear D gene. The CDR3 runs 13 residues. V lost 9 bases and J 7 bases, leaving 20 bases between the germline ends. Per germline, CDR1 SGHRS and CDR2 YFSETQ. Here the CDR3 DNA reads TGCGCCACTAGGTCCGCAACCCTCGGGGAGCAGTACTTC. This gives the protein CATRSATLGEQYF.

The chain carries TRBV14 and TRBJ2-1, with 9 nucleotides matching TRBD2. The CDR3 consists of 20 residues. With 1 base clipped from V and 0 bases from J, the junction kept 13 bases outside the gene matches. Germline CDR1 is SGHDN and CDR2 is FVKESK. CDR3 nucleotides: TGTGCCAGCAGCCAAGTATCATTAGCTAGCGGGATCCTCTCCTACAATGAGCAGTTCTTC. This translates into CASSQVSLASGILSYNEQFF. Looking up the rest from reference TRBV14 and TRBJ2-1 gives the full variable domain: EAGVTQFPSHSVIEKGQTVTLRCDPISGHDNLYWYRRVMGKEIKFLLHFVKESKQDESGMPNNRFLAERTGGTYSTLKVQPAELEDSGVYFCASSQVSLASGILSYNEQFFGPGTRLTVL.

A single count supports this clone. DNA for the CDR3: TGTGCCAGCAGCCAAGTCTTGGGGGCTGGTACGCAGTATTTT. Translating it yields CASSQVLGAGTQYF. The chain employs TRBV14 and TRBJ2-3, with D perhaps matching TRBD1 (6 bases). This CDR3 contains 14 residues. Germline CDR1 reads SGHDN; CDR2 reads FVKESK. V dropped 1 base and J dropped 8 bases, with 13 bases sitting between them.

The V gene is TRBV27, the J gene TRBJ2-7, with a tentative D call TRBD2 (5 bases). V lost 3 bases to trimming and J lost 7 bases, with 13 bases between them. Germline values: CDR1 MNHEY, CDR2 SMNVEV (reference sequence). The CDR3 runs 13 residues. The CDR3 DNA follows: TGTGCCAGCAGTTTTTCACGGGGAAGAGAGCAGTACTTC. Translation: CASSFSRGREQYF.

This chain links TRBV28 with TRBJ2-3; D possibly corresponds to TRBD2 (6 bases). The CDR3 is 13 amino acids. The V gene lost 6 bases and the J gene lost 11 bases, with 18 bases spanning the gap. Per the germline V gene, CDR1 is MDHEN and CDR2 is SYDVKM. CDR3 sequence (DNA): TGTGCCAGCAGCCCGGGACTCCAAAAGGGGCAGTATTTT. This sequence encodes CASSPGLQKGQYF.

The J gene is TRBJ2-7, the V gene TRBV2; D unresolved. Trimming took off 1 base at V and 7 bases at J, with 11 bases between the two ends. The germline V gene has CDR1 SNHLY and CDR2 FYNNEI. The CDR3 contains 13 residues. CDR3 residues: CASSEGPFGEQYF. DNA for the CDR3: TGTGCCAGCAGTGAAGGTCCGTTTGGAGAGCAGTACTTC. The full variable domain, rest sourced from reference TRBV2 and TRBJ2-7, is EPEVTQTPSHQVTQMGQEVILRCVPISNHLYFYWYRQILGQKVEFLVSFYNNEISEKSEIFDDQFSVERPDGSNFTLKIRSTKLEDSAMYFCASSEGPFGEQYFGPGTRLTVT.